The 8 T cell receptor beta chains reported below all come from one sample, sequenced in a study of identifying expanded T cells in peripheral blood. Repertoires were generated with immunoSEQ multiplex PCR, while TCRdb's copy carries only in-frame clones and drops some. This table holds 60,000 to 65,000 clones, around 86% found once. Sequencing was done on a sample of blood. These TCRs come from a person between 18 and 75 years old in good health.

The chain is built from TRBV4-2 and TRBJ1-5, with D uncertain. V lost 4 bases and J 3 bases, leaving 10 bases between the germline ends. The CDR3 runs to 14 residues. The germline CDR1 and CDR2 sequences are LGHNA and YNFKEQ. The CDR3 loop is CASSRPGSNQPQHF. Written as DNA, the CDR3 is TGTGCCAGCAGCCGGCCGGGCTCCAATCAGCCCCAGCATTTT.

In regard to this clone: Other DNA variants within this sample encode the same CDR3. The rearrangement uses TRBV7-9 and TRBJ2-5, with 11 bases aligning to TRBD2. With V trimmed by 2 bases and J by 1 base, 3 bases remained unmatched. Germline V gives CDR1 SEHNR, CDR2 FQNEAQ (reference sequence). The CDR3 is 16 amino acids. The CDR3 region is CASSLRTSGGQETQYF. The CDR3 DNA reads TGTGCCAGCAGCTTAAGAACTAGCGGGGGCCAAGAGACCCAGTACTTC.

The V and J genes are TRBV7-9 and TRBJ2-5; D possibly corresponds to TRBD1 (5 bases). Germline V lookup: CDR1 SEHNR, CDR2 FQNEAQ (reference sequence). V was cut by 6 bases and J by 0 bases, with 20 bases left in between. This CDR3 comprises 17 residues. Here the CDR3 reads CASRSGWVRGNQETQYF. For the CDR3, the DNA is TGTGCCAGCAGATCAGGGTGGGTTAGAGGAAACCAAGAGACCCAGTACTTC.

This clone was counted only a few times. The chain links TRBV7-2 to TRBJ2-5; unclear D gene. With 1 base removed from V and 4 bases from J, the gap between germline ends came to 10 bases. The CDR3 extends over 14 amino acids. Germline V gene data show CDR1 as SGHTA and CDR2 as FQGNSA. Written as DNA, the CDR3 is TGTGCCAGCAGCTTAGGCGCCCGGGCAGAGACCCAGTACTTC. This translates into CASSLGARAETQYF.

This chain joins TRBV30 and TRBJ1-1; 10 bases align to TRBD1. CDR1 is GTSNPN, CDR2 SVGIG, per germline (reference sequence). The CDR3 length is 14 residues. The V gene end was trimmed by 3 bases and the J gene end by 11 bases; junction bases not matched to a gene: 12. The CDR3 here is CAWSKTGGRAWAFF. CDR3 DNA sequence: TGTGCCTGGAGCAAGACAGGGGGCCGAGCGTGGGCTTTCTTT.

The rearrangement joins TRBV5-4 to TRBJ2-7; perhaps TRBD2 as D (5 bases). The CDR3 runs to 14 residues. V was cut by 3 bases and J by 1 base, with 11 bases left in between. The germline gives CDR1 SGHNT, CDR2 YYREEE (reference sequence). The CDR3 spells CASSYNRGSYEQYV. CDR3 DNA sequence: TGTGCCAGCAGCTACAACCGGGGATCCTACGAGCAGTACGTC.

In its sample, this clone was seen a few times. Other DNA sequences from this sample encode an identical CDR3 as well. The gene calls are TRBV11-2 and TRBJ1-1, with D possibly being TRBD1 (5 bases). In germline, CDR1 is SGHAT, CDR2 FQNNGV. The V gene lost 3 bases and the J gene lost 1 base, with 9 bases spanning the gap. This CDR3 comprises 14 residues. CDR3 in amino acids: CASSLRQGNTEAFF. Here the CDR3 DNA reads TGTGCCAGCAGCTTGAGGCAGGGGAACACTGAAGCTTTCTTT.

The chain couples TRBV6-5 to TRBJ1-1; D is possibly TRBD1 (5 bases). Germline V CDR1 and CDR2: MNHEY, SVGAGI. This CDR3 region has 14 residues. V was clipped by 6 bases and J by 1 base, with 12 bases between them. In DNA, the CDR3 is TGTGCCAGCAGCATCAGGGTTTGGAACACTGAAGCTTTCTTT. Amino acid sequence: CASSIRVWNTEAFF.